Below, 18 T cell receptor beta chains from the same sample are listed, as sequenced in a study of CD8 T cells in Susac syndrome. Roughly 0.45 to 1 ug RNA was reverse transcribed with random hexamers. TCRdb processed the immunoSEQ multiplex PCR reads anew with MiXCR; each CDR3 protein has one entry. The data show 70,000 or so distinct CDR3 sequences, 95% seen once. The sequenced material came from CD8+ T cells from PBMCs. The receptors come from a human donor in good health.

The chain uses TRBV9 and TRBJ2-3; D call uncertain. Germline CDR1 is SGDLS and CDR2 is YYNGEE. The CDR3 is made up of 12 amino acids. V dropped 5 bases and J dropped 2 bases, with 6 bases sitting between them. Here the CDR3 DNA reads TGTGCCAGCAGGGAGCTCACAGATACGCAGTATTTT. It specifies CASRELTDTQYF.

V gene TRBV27 combines with J gene TRBJ2-7, with D unclear. Germline CDR1 MNHEY, CDR2 SMNVEV (reference sequence). The CDR3 contains 12 residues. Trimming removed 8 bases at V and 4 bases at J, with 12 bases between. CDR3 loop: CASGWTVYEQYF. The CDR3 DNA follows: TGTGCCAGCGGGTGGACCGTATACGAGCAGTACTTC.

This chain connects TRBV7-9 to TRBJ1-5, with D uncertain. The ends were cut back, 5 bases at V and 3 bases at J, with 17 bases in the middle. There are 16 residues in the CDR3. Germline assignment: CDR1 SEHNR and CDR2 FQNEAQ (reference sequence). The CDR3 spells CASSPPSSTLNQPQHF. In DNA form, the CDR3 reads TGTGCCAGCAGCCCCCCGTCCTCGACACTCAATCAGCCCCAGCATTTT.

V usage is TRBV6-1 and J usage is TRBJ1-5; D might be TRBD1 (5 bases). Looked up from germline, CDR1 is MNHNS and CDR2 is SASEGT. This CDR3 has 14 amino acids. Between the trimmed V and J ends, which lost 7 bases and 3 bases, there was a span of 13 bases. CDR3 coding DNA: TGTGCCAGCATTAGTCAGGGATACAATCAGCCCCAGCATTTT. Protein: CASISQGYNQPQHF.

The chain recombines TRBV7-9 with TRBJ2-7; tentative D call: TRBD1 (5 bases). Per the germline V gene, CDR1 is SEHNR and CDR2 is FQNEAQ (reference sequence). The CDR3 is made up of 16 amino acids. V was cut by 3 bases and J by 1 base, with 16 bases left in between. The CDR3 DNA follows: TGTGCCAGCAGCTTTTCGCAGGGTAAATTGTCCTACGAGCAGTACTTC. Translating it yields CASSFSQGKLSYEQYF.

The chain joins TRBV12-5 to TRBJ1-1, with a tentative D call TRBD1 (6 bases). The germline V and J ends were trimmed by 3 bases and 3 bases, with 14 bases remaining between them. CDR3 size: 15 residues. Germline lookup yields CDR1 LGHNT and CDR2 FRNRAP. This chain's CDR3 is CASGLSGEWDTEAFF. CDR3 sequence (DNA): TGTGCTAGTGGTTTATCAGGGGAGTGGGACACTGAAGCTTTCTTT.

This clonotype appeared once. The chain employs TRBV6-2 or TRBV6-3 and TRBJ2-3; D gene ambiguous. Germline V CDR1 and CDR2: MNHEY, SVGEGT. V was pared by 0 bases and J by 2 bases, with 6 bases between. CDR3 size: 14 residues. The CDR3 coding sequence is TGTGCCAGCAGTTACTCGCCGAACACAGATACGCAGTATTTT. Its translation is CASSYSPNTDTQYF.

The J gene is TRBJ2-7, the V gene TRBV7-9; perhaps D is TRBD1 or TRBD2 (5 bases each). V was trimmed by 5 bases and J by 5 bases, leaving 22 bases between them. The CDR3 runs 16 residues. Germline V lookup: CDR1 SEHNR, CDR2 FQNEAQ (reference sequence). Here the CDR3 DNA reads TGTGCCAGCAGCACCACCGGGACCCTATCCTACCACGAGCAGTACGTC. Protein sequence: CASSTTGTLSYHEQYV.

This chain links TRBV28 with TRBJ1-1; D is ambiguous. Per the germline V gene, CDR1 is MDHEN and CDR2 is SYDVKM. The V end lost 4 bases, the J end lost 4 bases, and 10 bases lay between the germline ends. CDR3 length: 13 residues. CDR3 coding DNA: TGTGCCAGCAGTTACTTAAGCGCCACTGAAGCTTTCTTT. The encoded protein is CASSYLSATEAFF.

The chain is built from TRBV29-1 and TRBJ2-1; 9 bases align to TRBD1. CDR1 is SQVTM, CDR2 ANQGSEA, per germline. The CDR3 totals 14 residues. V lost 7 bases to trimming and J lost 9 bases; unmatched junction nucleotides: 13. CDR3 coding DNA: TGCAGCGCCGCGACAGGGGGTTCCGCTAGTGAGCAGTTCTTC. Its protein is CSAATGGSASEQFF.

The chain uses TRBV27 and TRBJ2-7; D is unresolved. V was clipped by 4 bases and J by 3 bases, with 13 bases between them. Per germline, CDR1 MNHEY and CDR2 SMNVEV (reference sequence). CDR3 size: 14 residues. CDR3 nucleotide sequence: TGTGCCAGCAGTTGGACCGCTGCTGGCTACGAGCAGTACTTC. Amino acids: CASSWTAAGYEQYF.

This clonotype was observed a single time. V and J are TRBV9 and TRBJ1-2; D is ambiguous. The CDR3 has 12 residues. V dropped 3 bases and J dropped 2 bases, with 5 bases sitting between them. CDR1 and CDR2 (germline): SGDLS, YYNGEE. CDR3 region: CASSGQNYGYTF. CDR3 nucleotides: TGTGCCAGCAGCGGGCAGAACTATGGCTACACCTTC.

The chain is built from TRBV5-1 and TRBJ1-1, with 8 nucleotides matching TRBD1. This CDR3 is built from 14 residues. Germline loops: CDR1 SGHRS, CDR2 YFSETQ. With V trimmed by 4 bases and J by 4 bases, 6 bases remained unmatched. The CDR3 DNA reads TGCGCCAGCAGCCCGGGACAGGAAATCACTGAAGCTTTCTTT. Amino acid sequence: CASSPGQEITEAFF.

The rearrangement links TRBV28 to TRBJ2-1; D is perhaps TRBD2 (6 bases). The CDR3 contains 14 residues. Germline CDR1 reads MDHEN; CDR2 reads SYDVKM. V lost 3 bases and J 8 bases, leaving 14 bases between the germline ends. CDR3 in amino acids: CASSFGSGPDEQFF. As DNA, the CDR3 is TGTGCCAGCAGTTTTGGTAGCGGACCCGATGAGCAGTTCTTC.

The genes are TRBV5-1 and TRBJ2-1; 13 bases line up with TRBD2. V lost 3 bases to trimming and J lost 4 bases; unmatched junction nucleotides: 13. CDR1 SGHRS and CDR2 YFSETQ come from the germline V gene. There are 19 residues in the CDR3. The CDR3 DNA is TGCGCCAGCAGCTCCCCGGCACTAGCGGGGGGGCGCCAATACAATGAGCAGTTCTTC. This sequence encodes CASSSPALAGGRQYNEQFF.

The rearrangement links TRBV20-1 to TRBJ2-2; 9 bases fit TRBD2. Per the germline V gene, CDR1 is DFQATT and CDR2 is SNEGSKA (reference sequence). This CDR3 contains 15 residues. Losses at the gene ends were 0 bases for V and 3 bases for J; bases not matched to a gene: 2. The CDR3 DNA reads as TGCAGTGCTAGAGACCTAGCGGGATACACCGGGGAGCTGTTTTTT. The encoded protein is CSARDLAGYTGELFF.

The chain recombines TRBV29-1 with TRBJ2-7, with a possible D match to TRBD1 (6 bases). The CDR3 is made up of 12 amino acids. The V and J ends lost 6 bases and 6 bases respectively, with 15 bases between them. Germline CDR1 is SQVTM and CDR2 is ANQGSEA. The CDR3 DNA reads TGCAGCGTGGGAATTGGGGGCTCCGAGCAGTACTTC. Protein product: CSVGIGGSEQYF.

This clonotype has a handful of counts. The gene calls are TRBV7-9 and TRBJ1-1; TRBD1 aligns across 8 bases. The CDR3 covers 15 residues. The junction had 7 bases not matched to a gene; V was cut back by 5 bases and J by 2 bases. Germline CDR1 reads SEHNR; CDR2 reads FQNEAQ (reference sequence). CDR3 sequence reads: CASSLSTGVNTEAFF. Here the CDR3 DNA reads TGTGCCAGCAGCCTCTCGACAGGGGTTAACACTGAAGCTTTCTTT.